The entry below gives a single TCR beta chain sequence along with its context. It lacks a known antigen. Qualities for individual bases were not recorded, and no much larger clone is one base off. The CDR3 holds 14 amino acids from the cysteine to the phenylalanine. Only CDR3 DNA is held: 42 bases, read in frame from base 1. The V and J ends are trimmed by 7 bases and 10 bases, leaving 21 bases between them. The CDR1 and CDR2 encoded by the germline V gene are SGHDN and FVKESK. The data belong to a study of neurological immune-mediated disorders (dated by TCRdb to the late 2010s). Notes on the research overall: Peripheral blood TCR-beta repertoires from HTLV-I-associated myelopathy (HAM/TSP) patients, multiple sclerosis patients and healthy controls were compared by UMI-based sequencing. The approximately 98 TCR-beta libraries included longitudinal samples, technical triplicates and paired sorted CD4+ and CD8+ T-cell subsets alongside PBMC samples. Longitudinal HAM/TSP and healthy donors had 3 time-points each (roughly 3-40 month intervals). The cohort included approximately 68 subjects: some 15 with HAM/TSP, approximately 34 with multiple sclerosis, and around 20 healthy controls.

The full study reports these points: Expanded clones from different subjects shared no identical CDR3 amino acid sequences, which suggests that TCR-beta repertoires were private in all groups. TCR clonal expansion was highest in HAM/TSP patients and lowest in MS patients, with MS patients falling below even healthy controls.

What the time point label conveys for this sample: longitudinal time-point 2. For the unsorted PBMC libraries, 2 million PBMCs were stored in RNAlater at -80 degrees C until RNA extraction and were used to generate the libraries. PBMCs were separated from peripheral blood using Ficoll-Hypaque density gradient centrifugation and then cryopreserved in liquid nitrogen. cDNA was synthesized by template-switch 5'RACE using a primer with a 10-nucleotide random unique molecular identifier that tagged each TCR transcript. Every sequencing run yielded over 170 million TCR-beta sequences covering 15-18 subjects. Total RNA was extracted with the RNeasy kit. TCR-beta VDJ regions were amplified with primers for the TCR constant region and the 5'RACE anchor, using the KAPA Real-time Library Amplification kit. A first PCR added sample indexes and Illumina adaptors, after which a second PCR increased the library yield. The roughly 650 bp TCR product was size-selected on a 2% E-gel SizeSelection system after Ampure bead purification. Before pooling, library quality was assessed on a Bioanalyzer, concentration was determined with Qubit, and library quantification was performed with the Kapa Library Quantification kit. Libraries were sequenced paired-end 2 x 150 bp on an Illumina HiSeq 2500. To increase sequence diversity, roughly 24-32% phiX was spiked into each library pool. The authors' pipeline ran thus. Quality-filtered reads were processed with the UMI-based MiGEC pipeline, which removed over 85% of raw TCR sequences during error correction. VDJ genes were aligned to IMGT germline references, and each clonotype was defined by a unique CDR3 amino acid sequence together with V-J genes. VDJtools evaluated clonal expansion, Shannon diversity and CDR3 relatedness (CalcPairwiseDistances, ClusterSamples); CLCbio workbench built phylogenetic trees. Expanded clones were defined as having at least 8 unique UMIs, based on coefficient-of-variation modelling across technical triplicates. In-frame beta chains were kept once TCRdb had trimmed the public reads at Q25 with fastp and called clones with MiXCR. CDR3 protein sequences are deduplicated, and each keeps its most common genes and DNA. TCRdb's processing, not the study's, gives the V and J calls here. This sample holds approximately 85,000 distinct CDR3 sequences; 13% were observed only once. About 5% of the sample is taken by the ten largest.

The specimen sequenced was PBMCs. The sequence joins TRBV14 to TRBJ2-3; too little of a D gene remains to name it. This sequence originates from a female donor with HTLV-1-associated myelopathy (HAM/TSP). The nucleotide sequence is TGTGCCAGCAACCCAGGCGTCCCCATGGATTCGCAGTATTTT. This is translated as CASNPGVPMDSQYF.